The 32 T cell receptor beta chains reported below all come from one sample, sequenced in a study of cytomegalovirus exposure and HLA in healthy donors. PCR was performed using 60 Vbeta and 13 Jbeta primers. Assay used: immunoSEQ multiplex PCR; TCRdb lists only in-frame clones, some missing. The sample records some 170,000 clones, about four fifths being singletons. The source material was PBMCs. The receptors originated from a young woman in good health and CMV-seropositive.

The J gene is TRBJ1-2, the V gene TRBV19; 8 bases map to TRBD1. CDR1 and CDR2 from the germline V gene are LNHDA and SQIVND (reference sequence). V gave up 5 bases and J gave up 4 bases; unmatched junction bases: 6. The CDR3 has 14 residues. The DNA for the CDR3 is TGTGCCAGTAGTCAAGGACAGGGAGCCTATGGCTACACCTTC. This codes for CASSQGQGAYGYTF. Supplemented by reference TRBV19 and TRBJ1-2, the full variable domain reads DGGITQSPKYLFRKEGQNVTLSCEQNLNHDAMYWYRQDPGQGLRLIYYSQIVNDFQKGDIAEGYSVSREKKESFPLTVTSAQKNPTAFYLCASSQGQGAYGYTFGSGTRLTVV.

A single count supports this clone. The chain joins TRBV7-9 to TRBJ2-2, with D possibly TRBD2 on 6 matching bases. This CDR3 region has 16 residues. Germline values: CDR1 SEHNR, CDR2 FQNEAQ (reference sequence). V lost 1 base to trimming and J lost 4 bases, with 13 bases between them. The CDR3 bases are TGTGCCAGCAGCTTAGAATTAGTCGGGGGCACCGGGGAGCTGTTTTTT. It translates to CASSLELVGGTGELFF.

This clone turned up a few times. This chain joins TRBV7-9 and TRBJ1-1; no firm D call. The V and J ends lost 4 bases and 3 bases respectively, with 3 bases between them. CDR3 length equals 11 residues. The germline CDR1 and CDR2 sequences are SEHNR and FQNEAQ (reference sequence). CDR3 in amino acids: CASSSYTEAFF. As DNA, the CDR3 is TGTGCCAGCAGCTCCTACACTGAAGCTTTCTTT.

This clone has a single count. The chain joins TRBV9 to TRBJ1-2; D may be TRBD1 (5 bases). Germline assignment: CDR1 SGDLS and CDR2 YYNGEE. The CDR3 is 13 amino acids. The V end was cut by 1 base, the J end by 8 bases, with 12 bases between. The CDR3 here is CASSVNSPGGYTF. For the CDR3, the DNA is TGTGCCAGCAGCGTAAACTCCCCAGGGGGCTACACCTTC.

The gene calls are TRBV10-3 and TRBJ1-4; D possibly corresponds to TRBD1 (6 bases). V was shortened by 5 bases and J by 0 bases, with 7 bases between the two germline ends. Germline lookup yields CDR1 ENHRY and CDR2 SYGVKD. The CDR3 covers 14 residues. CDR3 residues: CAISKGATNEKLFF. The CDR3 DNA sequence: TGTGCCATCAGTAAGGGGGCAACTAATGAAAAACTGTTTTTT.

V gene TRBV19 combines with J gene TRBJ1-2; no clear D. The CDR3 spans 13 residues. Germline loops: CDR1 LNHDA, CDR2 SQIVND (reference sequence). V lost 3 bases and J lost 7, with 12 bases in between. The CDR3 nucleotides read TGTGCCAGTAGTATCGGGGAGGCCATTGGCTACACCTTC. Encoded protein: CASSIGEAIGYTF.

This clone was observed a handful of times. The chain combines TRBV4-1 with TRBJ1-2; unclear D gene. There are 15 residues in the CDR3. V was clipped by 3 bases and J by 0 bases, with 11 bases between them. From germline, CDR1 is MGHRA and CDR2 YSYEKL. CDR3 protein: CASSHELSPNYGYTF. CDR3 nucleotides: TGCGCCAGCAGCCATGAATTAAGCCCTAACTATGGCTACACCTTC.

The chain uses TRBV6-5 and TRBJ2-7; a possible D gene is TRBD2 (6 bases). CDR1 and CDR2 from the germline V gene are MNHEY and SVGAGI. V lost 7 bases and J lost 3, with 13 bases in between. There are 13 residues in the CDR3. Here the CDR3 DNA reads TGTGCCAGCAACAGCGGACTACACTACGAGCAGTACTTC. It yields the protein CASNSGLHYEQYF.

A few counts support this clone. The chain recombines TRBV5-6 with TRBJ2-1; a possible D gene is TRBD2 (5 bases). The CDR3 loop spans 12 amino acids. Germline V lookup: CDR1 SGHDT, CDR2 YYEEEE. Deletions cut 5 bases from V and 7 bases from J, with 10 bases between. The CDR3 sequence: CASSPGGNEQFF. The CDR3, as DNA: TGTGCCAGCAGTCCCGGCGGGAATGAGCAGTTCTTC.

This rearrangement joins TRBV9 to TRBJ1-5, with unresolved D. CDR1 is SGDLS, CDR2 YYNGEE, per germline. The CDR3 is 14 amino acids. The V end lost 0 bases, the J end lost 2 bases, and 6 bases lay between the germline ends. The CDR3 coding sequence is TGTGCCAGCAGCGTAGCTGGAGGCAATCAGCCCCAGCATTTT. Translating it yields CASSVAGGNQPQHF.

The chain is built from TRBV6-5 and TRBJ2-7; a possible D gene is TRBD1 (5 bases). Germline CDR1 MNHEY, CDR2 SVGAGI. This CDR3 contains 13 residues. V was cut by 5 bases and J by 3 bases, with 11 bases left in between. The CDR3 loop reads CASSKTGNYEQYF. In nucleotides, the CDR3 is TGTGCCAGCAGTAAAACAGGAAACTACGAGCAGTACTTC.

The chain couples TRBV5-1 to TRBJ1-6; D gene unclear. V dropped 0 bases and J dropped 8 bases, with 12 bases sitting between them. The germline V gene encodes CDR1 SGHRS and CDR2 YFSETQ. The CDR3 contains 15 residues. The CDR3 coding sequence is TGCGCCAGCAGCTTGGGACCGCTGCAGGATTCACCCCTCCACTTT. As protein: CASSLGPLQDSPLHF. The entire variable domain, with the rest obtained from reference TRBV5-1 and TRBJ1-6, is as follows: KAGVTQTPRYLIKTRGQQVTLSCSPISGHRSVSWYQQTPGQGLQFLFEYFSETQRNKGNFPGRFSGRQFSNSRSEMNVSTLELGDSALYLCASSLGPLQDSPLHFGNGTRLTVT.

The V and J genes are TRBV4-1 and TRBJ2-3; possibly TRBD2 for D (5 bases). This CDR3 spans 15 amino acids. The germline V and J ends were trimmed by 3 bases and 3 bases, with 13 bases remaining between them. The V gene's germline CDR1 is MGHRA and CDR2 YSYEKL. This CDR3 is CASSQAAGTTDTQYF. The CDR3 coding sequence is TGCGCCAGCAGCCAGGCTGCGGGTACAACAGATACGCAGTATTTT.

The chain couples TRBV2 to TRBJ1-4; the D gene is possibly TRBD1 (6 bases). CDR1 SNHLY and CDR2 FYNNEI come from the germline V gene. The germline V and J ends were trimmed by 5 bases and 8 bases, with 21 bases remaining between them. The CDR3 extends over 16 amino acids. CDR3 in amino acids: CASSTETGTRGEKLFF. In DNA, the CDR3 is TGTGCCAGCAGTACCGAAACCGGGACACGGGGAGAAAAACTGTTTTTT. Variable domain in full (rest from reference TRBV2 and TRBJ1-4): EPEVTQTPSHQVTQMGQEVILRCVPISNHLYFYWYRQILGQKVEFLVSFYNNEISEKSEIFDDQFSVERPDGSNFTLKIRSTKLEDSAMYFCASSTETGTRGEKLFFGSGTQLSVL.

V is TRBV7-9 and J is TRBJ2-1, with 8 nucleotides matching TRBD1. V lost 3 bases and J lost 4; bases outside the gene matches: 8. Germline values: CDR1 SEHNR, CDR2 FQNEAQ (reference sequence). CDR3 length: 16 residues. CDR3 bases: TGTGCCAGCAGCTTGATCTCAGGGGGCGCTTACAATGAGCAGTTCTTC. Protein product: CASSLISGGAYNEQFF.

V and J are TRBV18 and TRBJ1-2; 7 bases line up with TRBD1. CDR3 length equals 15 residues. Germline V gives CDR1 KGHSH, CDR2 LQKENI. The junction had 4 bases not matched to a gene; V was cut back by 3 bases and J by 0 bases. This chain's CDR3 is CASSPRTGTNYGYTF. In DNA form, the CDR3 reads TGTGCCAGCTCACCCAGGACAGGAACTAACTATGGCTACACCTTC.

The chain employs TRBV4-1 and TRBJ2-1, with D tentatively TRBD1 (5 bases). V lost 0 bases and J 2 bases, leaving 8 bases between the germline ends. There are 15 residues in the CDR3. Germline CDR1 is MGHRA and CDR2 is YSYEKL. The CDR3 loop is CASSQDTGTYNEQFF. CDR3 bases: TGCGCCAGCAGCCAAGACACAGGTACCTACAATGAGCAGTTCTTC.

This clone came up once. The junction shows a germline mismatch at one end, possibly a read error. This chain links TRBV5-1 with TRBJ2-4, with D uncertain. The CDR3 is 14 amino acids. CDR1 SGHRS and CDR2 YFSETQ come from the germline V gene. This chain's CDR3 is CASSLGVTKNSQYF. CDR3 DNA sequence: TGCGCCAGCAGCTTGGGGGTTACCAAAAACAGTCAGTACTTC.

The CDR3 here is CASSVFSGNTIYF. In nucleotides, the CDR3 is TGTGCCAGCAGTGTCTTCTCTGGAAACACCATATATTTT. This rearrangement joins TRBV2 to TRBJ1-3; D not certain. CDR3 size: 13 residues. CDR1 is SNHLY, CDR2 FYNNEI, per germline. V lost 4 bases and J lost 0, with 4 bases in between.

The chain links TRBV27 to TRBJ2-1, with unresolved D. Germline CDR1 and CDR2: MNHEY and SMNVEV (reference sequence). The CDR3 consists of 14 residues. V gave up 3 bases and J gave up 1 base, with 7 bases separating them. The CDR3 region has the DNA TGTGCCAGCAGTTTGACACGATCCTACAATGAGCAGTTCTTC. It translates to CASSLTRSYNEQFF.

The V and J genes are TRBV27 and TRBJ1-2, with TRBD1 as a possible D gene (5 bases). Germline-derived CDR1 and CDR2 are MNHEY and SMNVEV (reference sequence). This CDR3 is 13 amino acids long. V gave up 4 bases and J gave up 5 bases, with 11 bases separating them. DNA for the CDR3: TGTGCCAGCAGTTCAAGGGGAGGGTATGGCTACACCTTC. Its protein is CASSSRGGYGYTF.

This clone was detected a few times. V is TRBV5-6 and J is TRBJ1-5; tentative D call: TRBD1 (6 bases). Germline CDR1 reads SGHDT; CDR2 reads YYEEEE. The V end lost 1 base, the J end lost 2 bases, and 16 bases lay between the germline ends. This CDR3 is 17 amino acids long. CDR3 coding DNA: TGTGCCAGCAGCTTGATGGTGGGAGGGGGGGGCAATCAGCCCCAGCATTTT. Encoded protein: CASSLMVGGGGNQPQHF.

The genes are TRBV4-2 and TRBJ1-1; 9 bases are shared with TRBD1. Germline V gene sequence: CDR1 LGHNA, CDR2 YNFKEQ. Trimming at V came to 1 base and at J to 4 bases, leaving 13 bases not matched to a gene. The CDR3 contains 18 residues. The DNA of the CDR3 is TGTGCCAGCAGCCAAGGGGAAGATTCTGGGACAGGGCGCACTGAAGCTTTCTTT. It encodes CASSQGEDSGTGRTEAFF.

This clone was picked up one time. This chain joins TRBV7-2 and TRBJ2-7, with TRBD1 as a possible D gene (6 bases). Germline V gene lookup returns CDR1 SGHTA and CDR2 FQGNSA. The V and J ends lost 2 bases and 4 bases respectively, with 18 bases between them. The CDR3 loop spans 16 amino acids. CDR3 region: CASSLRPGHFLYEQYF. DNA for the CDR3: TGTGCCAGCAGCTTACGTCCGGGACACTTTTTGTACGAGCAGTACTTC.

This rearrangement joins TRBV7-2 to TRBJ2-5; 8 bases align to TRBD1. The germline V gene has CDR1 SGHTA and CDR2 FQGNSA. Trimming took 5 bases from V and 5 from J; bases not matched to a gene: 10. The CDR3 extends over 15 amino acids. As DNA, the CDR3 is TGTGCCAGCAGCGCACTTGGGACAGGCATGGAGACCCAGTACTTC. Its protein product is CASSALGTGMETQYF.

The rearrangement uses TRBV4-2 and TRBJ1-3; no clear D gene. Germline V gene sequence: CDR1 LGHNA, CDR2 YNFKEQ. The length of the CDR3 is 16 residues. Between the trimmed V and J ends, which lost 0 bases and 0 bases, there was a span of 9 bases. This CDR3 is CASSQDWAASGNTIYF. CDR3 bases: TGTGCCAGCAGCCAAGATTGGGCAGCCTCTGGAAACACCATATATTTT.

The chain links TRBV6-5 to TRBJ1-4; no reliable D call. CDR1 is MNHEY and CDR2 is SVGAGI in the germline V gene. CDR3 length: 14 amino acids. The V and J ends lost 4 bases and 4 bases respectively, with 10 bases between them. CDR3 residues: CASSLGRNNEKLFF. The CDR3 DNA reads as TGTGCCAGCAGTTTGGGCAGGAATAATGAAAAACTGTTTTTT.

This clone appeared once. This sequence joins TRBV6-1 and TRBJ1-4; 10 bases are shared with TRBD1. After removal of 3 bases from V and 4 bases from J, the junction contained 8 bases not matched to a gene. Germline CDR1 MNHNS, CDR2 SASEGT. CDR3 length: 17 residues. The CDR3 bases are TGTGCCAGCAGTGACCGGGACAGGGGACTTTATAATGAAAAACTGTTTTTT. It yields the protein CASSDRDRGLYNEKLFF.

This chain links TRBV11-2 with TRBJ1-4, with D perhaps TRBD1 (5 bases). CDR1 SGHAT and CDR2 FQNNGV come from the germline V gene. The CDR3 totals 14 residues. Trimming cost V 1 base and J 3 bases, with 6 bases left between them. CDR3 DNA: TGTGCCAGCAGCTTAGTAGGGGCTAATGAAAAACTGTTTTTT. Translation gives CASSLVGANEKLFF.

The J gene is TRBJ1-2, the V gene TRBV29-1; 7 bases fit TRBD1. V lost 4 bases to trimming and J lost 4 bases; unmatched junction nucleotides: 6. Germline V gives CDR1 SQVTM, CDR2 ANQGSEA. The length of the CDR3 is 13 residues. This CDR3 is CSVVDREAYGYTF. DNA of the CDR3: TGCAGCGTTGTAGACAGGGAGGCCTATGGCTACACCTTC. Based on the CDR3 plus reference TRBV29-1 and TRBJ1-2, the full variable domain is SAVISQKPSRDICQRGTSLTIQCQVDSQVTMMFWYRQQPGQSLTLIATANQGSEATYESGFVIDKFPISRPNLTFSTLTVSNMSPEDSSIYLCSVVDREAYGYTFGSGTRLTVV.

The chain uses TRBV7-9 and TRBJ1-4; unclear D gene. This CDR3 comprises 14 residues. Germline V gene data show CDR1 as SEHNR and CDR2 as FQNEAQ (reference sequence). V was trimmed by 4 bases and J by 7 bases, leaving 13 bases between them. The CDR3 DNA is TGTGCCAGCAGCTCCCGGGGTGAAATTGAAAAACTGTTTTTT. Encoded protein: CASSSRGEIEKLFF.

This clone was seen a few times. The chain is built from TRBV9 and TRBJ1-6; TRBD1 matches 7 bases. Germline CDR1 reads SGDLS; CDR2 reads YYNGEE. The CDR3 is 15 residues long. J gave up 6 bases and V 4 bases, and 7 bases lay outside the gene matches. The CDR3 bases are TGTGCCAGCAGCCCCGAGACAGGGCTTAATTCACCCCTCCACTTT. Its protein product is CASSPETGLNSPLHF.